This T cell receptor beta chain stems from a study of blood T cell repertoires in COVID-19. Study summary: The analysed material was cDNA or gDNA that came from T cells, B-cell-depleted T cells, or PBMCs.

Looked up from germline, CDR1 is SGDLS and CDR2 is YYNGEE. V trimming: 6 bases; J trimming: 2 bases; junction bases outside the gene matches: 12. The CDR3 length is 16 residues. Original processing notes: For nucleated cells, counts were estimated from reference gene primer amplification. Sequenced by immunoSEQ multiplex PCR; TCRdb stores in-frame clones only, minus some. Clone size and V and J calls were adopted from that table, with D and trimming inferred from the DNA. This sample has approximately 260,000 clones, with more than 60% found just once. This clone has more than one count but fewer than ten.

The TCR originated in a middle-aged woman with active or convalescent COVID-19. This chain joins TRBV9 and TRBJ2-3; 7 nucleotides line up with TRBD2. Specimen: peripheral blood. CDR3 sequence reads: CASTRGLGLDTDTQYF. The CDR3 nucleotides are TGTGCCAGCACCCGGGGTTTAGGACTAGACACAGATACGCAGTATTTT.